A single sample is the source of the 7 T cell receptor beta chains below, sequenced in a study of vaccination and CD4 T cells after COVID-19. Sequencing of DNA taken from cultured CD4+ T cells relied on the Oncomine TCR Beta short-read assay. TCRdb passed the PCR reads through MiXCR, listing each CDR3 protein once. The sample has 5,000 to 6,000 distinct CDR3 sequences, roughly 25% seen once; the top ten hold about 25%. The sample's treatment: approximately nine-day PBMC culture with coronavirus spike peptide pools or control peptides (ViraFEST assay). Antigens for these TCRs are unknown. Sequencing was performed on CD4+ T cells from blood, cultured in vitro, taken after SARS-CoV-2 vaccination. The receptors originated from a human donor who had recovered from COVID-19.

The genes are TRBV25-1 and TRBJ2-7, with a possible D match to TRBD1 (6 bases). CDR1 is MGHDK and CDR2 is SYGVNS in the germline V gene. This CDR3 is built from 12 residues. The V end was cut by 8 bases, the J end by 0 bases, with 8 bases between. DNA of the CDR3: TGTGCCAGCGGGGGCAGCTCCTACGAGCAGTACTTC. This codes for CASGGSSYEQYF.

This clonotype is medium-sized. This chain connects TRBV6-1 to TRBJ2-5, with 10 nucleotides matching TRBD2. Germline CDR1 and CDR2: MNHNS and SASEGT. The CDR3 covers 16 residues. Trimming took 5 bases from V and 4 from J; bases not matched to a gene: 10. CDR3: CASSRASGGIRETQYF. As DNA, the CDR3 is TGTGCCAGCAGTCGGGCTAGCGGGGGAATCAGAGAGACCCAGTACTTC.

The V call is TRBV11-1, the J call TRBJ2-5; weak D call: TRBD1 (5 bases). The ends were cut back, 5 bases at V and 2 bases at J, with 12 bases in the middle. Germline loops: CDR1 SGHAT, CDR2 FQDESV (reference sequence). The CDR3 runs 14 residues. The CDR3 DNA reads as TGTGCCAGCAGCCAAGCAGGGCTTCAAGAGACCCAGTACTTC. It encodes CASSQAGLQETQYF.

This clonotype was observed a handful of times. The gene calls are TRBV4-2 and TRBJ1-2, with D maybe TRBD1 (6 bases). V was shortened by 0 bases and J by 3 bases, with 11 bases between the two germline ends. The CDR3 loop spans 15 amino acids. Germline values: CDR1 LGHNA, CDR2 YNFKEQ. The DNA of the CDR3 is TGTGCCAGCAGCCAAGATGAAGGGGGGGACTATGGCTACACCTTC. It yields the protein CASSQDEGGDYGYTF.

The V and J genes are TRBV6-1 and TRBJ2-1, with TRBD1 matching over 10 bases. The CDR3 covers 15 residues. J gave up 6 bases and V 5 bases, and 7 bases lay outside the gene matches. Per germline, CDR1 MNHNS and CDR2 SASEGT. CDR3 in amino acids: CASSRGQGSANEQFF. For the CDR3, the DNA is TGTGCCAGCAGTCGGGGACAGGGGTCGGCCAATGAGCAGTTCTTC.

V and J are TRBV1 and TRBJ2-7. TRBV1 has pseudogene status. This CDR3 is 17 amino acids long. In DNA form, the CDR3 reads TGCACCAGCAGCCAAGTGCCAGTGTATAGGATCCCACCTAGGTCGTACTTC. It specifies CTSSQVPVYRIPPRSYF.

By share of the sample, this clonotype is medium-sized (0.01 to 0.1%). The chain carries TRBV7-2 and TRBJ1-5, with TRBD1 as a possible D gene (6 bases). This CDR3 is 15 amino acids long. V was cut by 5 bases and J by 6 bases, with 17 bases left in between. Germline V gene data show CDR1 as SGHTA and CDR2 as FQGNSA. The DNA for the CDR3 is TGTGCCAGCAGCACCTGGTCGGGACACGGTCAGCCCCAGCATTTT. Its protein is CASSTWSGHGQPQHF.